These 2 T cell receptor beta chains were sequenced from one sample in a study of cytomegalovirus exposure and HLA in healthy donors. PCR amplification relied on 60 Vbeta primers (plus 13 Jbeta primers). Measured with immunoSEQ multiplex PCR; TCRdb has only the in-frame clones, and not every one. Of approximately 150,000 clones listed, approximately 84% are singletons. Sequenced input: PBMCs. All receptors derive from a girl aged 5 to 17 in good health and CMV-seropositive.

To note about this clone: The same CDR3 also results from other DNA sequences found in this sample. The chain employs TRBV19 and TRBJ1-1; no definite D call. The germline CDR1 and CDR2 sequences are LNHDA and SQIVND (reference sequence). The CDR3 length is 12 residues. Trimming stripped 3 bases from V and 7 bases from J, with 9 bases between. The CDR3 protein is CASSIGGSEAFF. The CDR3 nucleotides are TGTGCCAGTAGTATTGGAGGCAGTGAAGCTTTCTTT.

This clone has a handful of counts. This sequence joins TRBV2 and TRBJ2-5; 8 bases are a match to TRBD2. Germline values: CDR1 SNHLY, CDR2 FYNNEI. The V segment lost 5 bases and the J segment 5 bases; nucleotides outside the gene matches: 7. CDR3 size: 14 residues. Written as DNA, the CDR3 is TGTGCCAGCAGTAATCGCCGGGGGGGGGAGACCCAGTACTTC. Translating it yields CASSNRRGGETQYF.